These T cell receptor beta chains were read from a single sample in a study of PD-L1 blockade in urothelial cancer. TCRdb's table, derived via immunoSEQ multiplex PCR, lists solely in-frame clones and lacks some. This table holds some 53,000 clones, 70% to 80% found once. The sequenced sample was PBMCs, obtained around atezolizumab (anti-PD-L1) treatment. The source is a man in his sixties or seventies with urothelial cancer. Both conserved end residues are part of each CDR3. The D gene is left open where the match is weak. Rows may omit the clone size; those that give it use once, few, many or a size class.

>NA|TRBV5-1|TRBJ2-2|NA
CATSGTPNTGELFF
TGCGCCACCTCCGGGACACCGAACACCGGGGAGCTGTTTTTT
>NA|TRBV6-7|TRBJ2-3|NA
CASSYLPRAGSGDTQYF
TGTGCCAGCAGTTACCTTCCAAGGGCGGGTTCGGGGGATACGCAGTATTTT
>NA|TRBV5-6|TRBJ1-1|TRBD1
CASSLMAGGNTEAFF
TGTGCCAGCAGCTTAATGGCAGGGGGAAACACTGAAGCTTTCTTT
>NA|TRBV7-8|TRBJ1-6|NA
CASSLGVNSPLHF
TGTGCCAGCAGCTTAGGAGTAAATTCACCCCTCCACTTT
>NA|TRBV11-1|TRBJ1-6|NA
CASSLSGGYNSPLHF
TGTGCCAGCAGCTTATCGGGGGGCTATAATTCACCCCTCCACTTT
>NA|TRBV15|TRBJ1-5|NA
CATSRERGNQPQHF
TGTGCCACCAGCAGAGAGCGGGGCAATCAGCCCCAGCATTTT
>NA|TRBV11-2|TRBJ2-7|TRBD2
CASSLGLAGVYEQYF
TGTGCCAGCAGCTTAGGGCTAGCGGGAGTCTACGAGCAGTACTTC
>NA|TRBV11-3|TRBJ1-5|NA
CASSLGLGRGVYSNQPQHF
TGTGCCAGCAGCTTAGGATTAGGACGGGGAGTCTATAGCAATCAGCCCCAGCATTTT
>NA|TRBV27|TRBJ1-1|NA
CASSERNTEAFF
TGTGCCAGCAGTGAGCGGAACACTGAAGCTTTCTTT
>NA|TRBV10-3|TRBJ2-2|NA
CAISMNTGELFF
TGTGCCATTTCAATGAACACCGGGGAGCTGTTTTTT
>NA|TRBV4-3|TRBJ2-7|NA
CASSQDLTAYEQYF
TGCGCCAGCAGCCAAGATCTAACAGCCTACGAGCAGTACTTC
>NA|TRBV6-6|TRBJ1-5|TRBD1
CASRDGTGGNQPQHF
TGTGCCAGCAGGGACGGGACAGGGGGCAATCAGCCCCAACATTTT
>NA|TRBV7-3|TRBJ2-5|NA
CASSLRAGTKETQYF
TGTGCCAGCAGCTTAAGGGCGGGCACAAAAGAGACCCAGTACTTC
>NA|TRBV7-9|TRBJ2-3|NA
CASSPDTGLSTDTQYF
TGTGCCAGCAGCCCGGATACGGGACTTAGCACAGATACGCAGTATTTT
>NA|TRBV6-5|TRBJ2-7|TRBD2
CASSRAGFYEQYF
TGTGCCAGCAGCAGAGCGGGGTTCTACGAGCAGTACTTC
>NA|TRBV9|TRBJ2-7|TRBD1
CASSQGTGAYEQYF
TGTGCCAGCAGCCAGGGAACAGGGGCCTACGAGCAGTACTTC
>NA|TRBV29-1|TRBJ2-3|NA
CSVGIGGTFTDTQYF
TGCAGCGTTGGGATTGGCGGGACCTTCACAGATACGCAGTATTTT
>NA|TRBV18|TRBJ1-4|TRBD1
CASSQSGGEKLFF
TGTGCCAGCTCACAGTCAGGGGGTGAAAAACTGTTTTTT
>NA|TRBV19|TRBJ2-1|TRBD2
CASREAGGIYNEQFF
TGTGCCAGTAGAGAAGCGGGGGGCATTTACAATGAGCAGTTCTTC
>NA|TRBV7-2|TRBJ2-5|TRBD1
CASSSRQGITQETQYF
TGTGCCAGCAGCTCTCGACAGGGAATAACCCAAGAGACCCAGTACTTC
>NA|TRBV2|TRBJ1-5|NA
CASSDGGARAYSNQPQHF
TGTGCCAGCAGTGACGGGGGGGCCCGCGCCTATAGCAATCAGCCCCAGCATTTT
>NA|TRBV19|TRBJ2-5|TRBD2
CASSGTSGQETQYF
TGTGCCAGTAGCGGGACTAGCGGCCAAGAGACCCAGTACTTC
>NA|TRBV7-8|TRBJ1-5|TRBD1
CASSPGTAQPQHF
TGTGCCAGCAGCCCGGGGACAGCTCAGCCCCAGCATTTT
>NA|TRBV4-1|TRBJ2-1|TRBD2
CASSQRVLGLAGGDNEQFF
TGCGCCAGCAGCCAAAGGGTCCTGGGACTAGCGGGAGGGGACAATGAGCAGTTCTTC
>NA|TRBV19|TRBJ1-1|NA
CASSIGLSTEAFF
TGTGCCAGTAGTATAGGTCTTTCCACTGAAGCTTTCTTT
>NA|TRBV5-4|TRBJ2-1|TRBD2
CASSLGLAGGQFF
TGTGCCAGCAGCTTGGGGCTAGCGGGGGGGCAGTTCTTC
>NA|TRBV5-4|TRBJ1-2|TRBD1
CASSPTGGYGYTF
TGTGCCAGCAGTCCCACAGGGGGCTATGGCTACACCTTC
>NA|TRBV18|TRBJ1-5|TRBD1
CASSPRQGNQPQHF
TGTGCCAGCTCACCCAGACAGGGGAATCAGCCCCAGCATTTT
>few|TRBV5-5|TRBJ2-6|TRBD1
CASSLDRGRTGANVLTF
TGTGCCAGCAGCCTGGACAGGGGGCGAACTGGGGCCAACGTCCTGACTTTC
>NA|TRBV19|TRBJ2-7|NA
CASSMDSYEQYF
TGTGCCAGTAGTATGGACAGCTACGAGCAGTACTTC
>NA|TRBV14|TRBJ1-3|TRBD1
CASSRSTGQGGNTIYF
TGTGCCAGCAGCCGATCGACGGGACAGGGGGGAAACACCATATATTTT
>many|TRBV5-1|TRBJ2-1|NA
CASSTTAGNEQFF
TGCGCCAGCAGCACGACAGCGGGCAATGAGCAGTTCTTC
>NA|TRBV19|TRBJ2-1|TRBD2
CASSIAGTSGEGEQFF
TGTGCCAGTAGTATAGCCGGGACTAGCGGGGAGGGTGAGCAGTTCTTC
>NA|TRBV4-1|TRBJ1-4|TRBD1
CASSSGQGGEKLFF
TGCGCCAGCAGTTCGGGACAGGGGGGTGAAAAACTGTTTTTT
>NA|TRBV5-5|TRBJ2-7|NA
CASSSARQGGYEQYF
TGTGCCAGCAGCTCGGCCCGGCAGGGAGGATACGAGCAGTACTTC
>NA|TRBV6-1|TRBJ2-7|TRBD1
CASSEAFPGGNEQYF
TGTGCCAGCAGTGAAGCCTTCCCAGGGGGCAACGAGCAGTACTTC
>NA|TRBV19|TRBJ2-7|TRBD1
CASSSAGTGYDEQYF
TGTGCCAGTTCCTCCGCCGGGACAGGGTATGACGAGCAGTACTTC
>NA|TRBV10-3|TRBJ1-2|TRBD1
CAISRGRDYGYTF
TGTGCCATCAGTAGGGGGCGCGACTATGGCTACACCTTC
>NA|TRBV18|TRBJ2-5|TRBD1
CASSLRQGHQETQYF
TGTGCCAGCTCACTTAGACAGGGCCACCAAGAGACCCAGTACTTC
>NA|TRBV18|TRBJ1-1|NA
CASSPGRGEYTEAFF
TGTGCCAGCTCACCAGGCAGGGGAGAATACACTGAAGCTTTCTTT
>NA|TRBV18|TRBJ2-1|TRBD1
CASSSGQGSNEQFF
TGTGCCAGCTCATCGGGACAGGGGAGTAATGAGCAGTTCTTC
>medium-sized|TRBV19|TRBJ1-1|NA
CASRTTPGYTEAFF
TGTGCCAGTCGGACAACCCCCGGGTACACTGAAGCTTTCTTT
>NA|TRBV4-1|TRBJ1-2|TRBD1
CASSQDGGQGNYGYTF
TGCGCCAGCAGCCAAGATGGCGGACAGGGAAACTATGGCTACACCTTC
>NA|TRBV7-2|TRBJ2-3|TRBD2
CASSLGGRGTDTQYF
TGTGCCAGCAGCTTAGGTGGGAGGGGCACAGATACGCAGTATTTT
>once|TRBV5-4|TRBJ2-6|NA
CASSLRGNSWSGANVLTF
TGTGCCAGCAGCTTGAGGGGGAACTCGTGGTCTGGGGCCAACGTCCTGACTTTC
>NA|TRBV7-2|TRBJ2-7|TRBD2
CASSLASGGPVEQYF
TGTGCCAGCAGCTTAGCGTCGGGAGGGCCGGTCGAGCAGTACTTC
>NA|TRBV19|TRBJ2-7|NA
CASSQAPSYEQYF
TGTGCCAGTTCCCAGGCTCCATCCTACGAGCAGTACTTC
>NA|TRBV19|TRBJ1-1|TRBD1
CASKTTGGNTEAFF
TGTGCCAGTAAGACGACAGGGGGTAACACTGAAGCTTTCTTT
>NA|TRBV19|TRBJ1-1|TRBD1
CASMGQGSKSEAFF
TGTGCCAGTATGGGACAGGGATCAAAAAGTGAAGCTTTCTTT
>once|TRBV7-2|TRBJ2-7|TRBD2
CASSSRAGGSYEQYF
TGTGCCAGCAGCTCCCGTGCCGGGGGGTCCTACGAGCAGTACTTC
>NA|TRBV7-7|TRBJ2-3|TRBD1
CASSLGDSITDTQYF
TGTGCTAGCAGCTTAGGGGACAGCATCACAGATACGCAGTATTTT
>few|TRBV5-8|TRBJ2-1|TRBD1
CASSLVHRGVDEQFF
TGTGCCAGCAGCTTGGTCCACAGGGGGGTGGATGAGCAGTTCTTC
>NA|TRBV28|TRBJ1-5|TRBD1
CASSSPGQGTTQPQHF
TGTGCCAGCAGTTCTCCGGGACAGGGTACAACTCAGCCCCAGCATTTT
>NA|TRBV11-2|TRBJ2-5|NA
CASSLDQGRHQETQYF
TGTGCCAGCAGCTTAGACCAGGGTAGGCACCAAGAGACCCAGTACTTC
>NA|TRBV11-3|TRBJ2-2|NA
CASSLRDKSTGELFF
TGTGCCAGCAGCCTCCGGGACAAGTCGACCGGGGAGCTGTTTTTT